The next 25 T cell receptor beta chains were all read from a single sample in a study of T-cell memory formation after mild COVID-19. One entry per CDR3 protein results from TCRdb running MiXCR on the 5' RACE reads. The data contain more than 9,500 distinct CDR3 sequences, 13% to 15% of them seen just once; the ten biggest clones take up more than 45%. Sequenced material: PBMCs or a T cell subset sorted from them (not recorded which). Receptors originate from a young man who had mild COVID-19 (a few samples of this study predate the infection). Cell type and time point are not known.

This clonotype showed up many times. In nucleotides, the CDR3 is TGTGCCAGCAGCGTAGACAACAGGGGTGCTAACTATGGCTACACCTTC. This translates into CASSVDNRGANYGYTF. This chain joins TRBV9 and TRBJ1-2; TRBD1 matches at 7 bases. Germline V gene lookup returns CDR1 SGDLS and CDR2 YYNGEE. V dropped 0 bases and J dropped 0; count of bases not matched to a gene: 5. The CDR3 consists of 16 residues.

CDR3 loop: CASSQSNTEAFF. The CDR3, as DNA: TGTGCCAGCAGCCAAAGCAACACTGAAGCTTTCTTT. The J gene is TRBJ1-1, the V gene TRBV3-1; D gene ambiguous. Trimming took 2 bases from V and 2 from J, leaving 3 bases between them. Germline loops: CDR1 LGHDT, CDR2 YNNKEL (reference sequence). The CDR3 has 12 residues.

The sample holds many counts of this clonotype. J is TRBJ2-5 and V is TRBV12-3 or TRBV12-4; D might be TRBD1 (6 bases). This CDR3 contains 17 residues. The V end lost 6 bases, the J end lost 3 bases, and 23 bases lay between the germline ends. CDR3: CASSLMGARDGKETQYF. The CDR3 nucleotides are TGTGCCAGCAGCCTAATGGGGGCCCGGGACGGCAAAGAGACCCAGTACTTC.

This clonotype has more than one count but fewer than ten. V gene TRBV20-1 combines with J gene TRBJ1-6; a possible D gene is TRBD1 (5 bases). CDR3 size: 17 residues. Trimming pared 0 bases from V and 3 bases from J, leaving 15 bases between. CDR1 and CDR2 from the germline V gene are DFQATT and SNEGSKA (reference sequence). The CDR3 DNA reads as TGCAGTGCTAGAGATGGGACGGTACCCGTCTATAATTCACCCCTCCACTTT. It specifies CSARDGTVPVYNSPLHF.

This clonotype was detected many times. This chain links TRBV19 with TRBJ2-1, with D possibly being TRBD1 (6 bases). This CDR3 region has 13 residues. The V end was cut by 5 bases, the J end by 12 bases, with 17 bases between. CDR1 and CDR2 from the germline V gene are LNHDA and SQIVND (reference sequence). CDR3 DNA sequence: TGTGCCAGTAGTGTCGGGACACTACTTACGCAGTTCTTC. Its protein product is CASSVGTLLTQFF.

The sample holds many counts of this clonotype. The chain recombines TRBV5-1 with TRBJ2-5; D gene ambiguous. Trimming pared 4 bases from V and 5 bases from J, leaving 9 bases between. This CDR3 contains 12 residues. Germline V gene sequence: CDR1 SGHRS, CDR2 YFSETQ. CDR3 bases: TGCGCCAGCAGCATGAATCGGGAGACCCAGTACTTC. Translated: CASSMNRETQYF.

This clonotype appeared many times. This sequence joins TRBV15 and TRBJ2-5; 9 bases map to TRBD2. This CDR3 contains 16 residues. Germline lookup yields CDR1 LNHNV and CDR2 YYDKDF (reference sequence). Unmatched junction bases numbered 7, after V lost 0 bases and J lost 5 bases. The CDR3 DNA reads TGTGCCACCAGCAGAGATCCGGGGACTAGCAGGGAGACCCAGTACTTC. This gives the protein CATSRDPGTSRETQYF.

This clonotype was observed at least ten times. This chain joins TRBV7-3 and TRBJ2-2; tentative D call: TRBD2 (5 bases). The V end lost 5 bases, the J end lost 1 base, and 14 bases lay between the germline ends. The CDR3 is 16 amino acids. The germline gives CDR1 SGHTA, CDR2 FQGTGA. The CDR3 DNA follows: TGTGCCAGCAGCCGAGGCCCCGCGGGGAACACCGGGGAGCTGTTTTTT. Translated, it gives CASSRGPAGNTGELFF.

This clonotype was counted ten times or more. The chain recombines TRBV5-6 with TRBJ2-7, with D unclear. This CDR3 spans 13 amino acids. Germline V CDR1 and CDR2: SGHDT, YYEEEE. Trimming removed 1 base at V and 2 bases at J, with 7 bases between. CDR3 DNA sequence: TGTGCCAGCAGCTTGAGTCACACCTACGAGCAGTACTTC. It translates to CASSLSHTYEQYF. The whole variable domain, filled in from reference TRBV5-6 and TRBJ2-7, reads DAGVTQSPTHLIKTRGQQVTLRCSPKSGHDTVSWYQQALGQGPQFIFQYYEEEERQRGNFPDRFSGHQFPNYSSELNVNALLLGDSALYLCASSLSHTYEQYFGPGTRLTVT.

There are many counts of this clonotype. The rearrangement joins TRBV13 to TRBJ2-1; D is perhaps TRBD2 (6 bases). V was cut by 0 bases and J by 9 bases, with 15 bases left in between. This CDR3 region has 15 residues. Germline CDR1 reads PRHDT; CDR2 reads FYEKMQ (reference sequence). CDR3 sequence reads: CASSLGGTDEGEQFF. The CDR3 bases are TGTGCCAGCAGCTTAGGCGGGACTGACGAGGGTGAGCAGTTCTTC.

There are many counts of this clonotype. The chain couples TRBV10-2 to TRBJ1-1; D not resolved. The germline gives CDR1 WSHSY, CDR2 SAAADI. The CDR3 sequence is 12 residues long. Trimming left V 3 bases short and J 6 bases short, with 8 bases between. This CDR3 reads CASSEQRPEAFF. In nucleotides, the CDR3 is TGCGCCAGCAGTGAACAGAGACCTGAAGCTTTCTTT.

Comment on this clonotype: A read error may account for a junction end that differs from germline. The CDR3: CDSRPGQGDQPQHF. The CDR3 bases are TGTGACAGCAGACCGGGACAGGGAGATCAGCCCCAGCATTTT. The chain is built from TRBV12-3 or TRBV12-4 and TRBJ1-5; 9 bases are a match to TRBD1. CDR3 length: 14 amino acids.

This clonotype was picked up a small number of times. The rearrangement joins TRBV6-6 to TRBJ2-3, with 11 bases identical to TRBD1. There are 21 residues in the CDR3. V lost 0 bases to trimming and J lost 0 bases; unmatched junction nucleotides: 14. Per the germline V gene, CDR1 is MNHNY and CDR2 is SVGAGI (reference sequence). CDR3 sequence reads: CASSYSIGTGGDRGSTDTQYF. The CDR3 region has the DNA TGTGCCAGCAGTTACTCGATTGGGACAGGGGGGGATAGAGGAAGCACAGATACGCAGTATTTT.

The chain is built from TRBV12-3 or TRBV12-4 and TRBJ1-1; tentative D call: TRBD1 (5 bases). This CDR3 comprises 12 residues. The V and J ends lost 7 bases and 7 bases respectively, with 13 bases between them. The CDR3 DNA reads as TGTGCCAGCACCTCCGGGACGTTTGAAGCTTTCTTT. Its protein is CASTSGTFEAFF.

This clonotype was observed a handful of times. The V call is TRBV15, the J call TRBJ2-1; 9 nucleotides align to TRBD2. The germline gives CDR1 LNHNV, CDR2 YYDKDF (reference sequence). J lost 9 bases, V lost 0 bases, and 6 bases had no gene match. The CDR3 loop spans 15 amino acids. CDR3: CATSREGGGAFEQFF. The CDR3 region has the DNA TGTGCCACCAGCAGAGAGGGCGGGGGGGCCTTTGAGCAGTTCTTC. Full variable domain (remainder filled in from reference TRBV15 and TRBJ2-1): DAMVIQNPRYQVTQFGKPVTLSCSQTLNHNVMYWYQQKSSQAPKLLFHYYDKDFNNEADTPDNFQSRRPNTSFCFLDIRSPGLGDTAMYLCATSREGGGAFEQFFGPGTRLTVL.

In this sample, this clonotype turned up many times. This rearrangement joins TRBV5-1 to TRBJ2-2; 11 bases map to TRBD1. Germline V gene sequence: CDR1 SGHRS, CDR2 YFSETQ. V gave up 3 bases and J gave up 7 bases; unmatched junction bases: 5. The CDR3 has 15 amino acids. The CDR3 sequence: CASSSDRGRVGELFF. CDR3 in DNA: TGCGCCAGCAGCTCGGACAGGGGGCGCGTCGGGGAGCTGTTTTTT.

This clonotype was recorded at least ten times. V is TRBV20-1 and J is TRBJ2-2, with TRBD1 as a possible D gene (6 bases). The CDR3 runs to 15 residues. The V gene lost 2 bases and the J gene lost 7 bases, with 17 bases spanning the gap. CDR1 and CDR2 (germline): DFQATT, SNEGSKA (reference sequence). CDR3 amino acids: CSARRTVAANGELFF. The CDR3 DNA follows: TGCAGTGCTAGAAGGACAGTGGCCGCGAACGGGGAGCTGTTTTTT.

This clonotype was recorded many times. The rearrangement joins TRBV28 to TRBJ2-6, with D unresolved. Germline lookup yields CDR1 MDHEN and CDR2 SYDVKM. The CDR3 consists of 21 residues. The V end lost 1 base, the J end lost 1 base, and 23 bases lay between the germline ends. CDR3 protein: CASSLLSRIGRTRSGANVLTF. The CDR3 DNA reads TGTGCCAGCAGTTTATTAAGTAGGATTGGCCGTACGAGGTCTGGGGCCAACGTCCTGACTTTC.

This clonotype occurred many times. The V call is TRBV6-2 or TRBV6-3, the J call TRBJ1-1; D is undetermined. This CDR3 has 12 residues. CDR1 is MNHEY and CDR2 is SVGEGT in the germline V gene. Between the trimmed V and J ends, which lost 5 bases and 8 bases, there was a span of 12 bases. CDR3 bases: TGTGCCAGCAGTGCGCCGGCGGAAGAAGCTTTCTTT. This encodes CASSAPAEEAFF.

This clonotype was detected many times. CDR3 bases: TGTGCCAGCACCTGGACTAGCGGGGGGCTCGAAGAGACCCAGTACTTC. Protein sequence: CASTWTSGGLEETQYF. This chain joins TRBV28 and TRBJ2-5; 14 nucleotides align to TRBD2. V trimming: 7 bases; J trimming: 3 bases; junction bases outside the gene matches: 7. This CDR3 is 16 amino acids long. Germline V lookup: CDR1 MDHEN, CDR2 SYDVKM.

The chain has TRBV3-1 and TRBJ1-2; D possibly corresponds to TRBD1 (5 bases). Looked up from germline, CDR1 is LGHDT and CDR2 is YNNKEL (reference sequence). This CDR3 contains 13 residues. The V and J ends lost 1 base and 5 bases respectively, with 8 bases between them. CDR3 sequence: CASSQAGVYGYTF. CDR3 nucleotide sequence: TGTGCCAGCAGCCAAGCGGGGGTTTATGGCTACACCTTC. Together with reference TRBV3-1 and TRBJ1-2, the CDR3 gives the full variable domain: DTAVSQTPKYLVTQMGNDKSIKCEQNLGHDTMYWYKQDSKKFLKIMFSYNNKELIINETVPNRFSPKSPDKAHLNLHINSLELGDSAVYFCASSQAGVYGYTFGSGTRLTVV.

The sample holds many counts of this clonotype. The V gene is TRBV4-3, the J gene TRBJ2-1; no firm D call. Germline lookup yields CDR1 LGHNA and CDR2 YSLEER. V dropped 3 bases and J dropped 0 bases, with 9 bases sitting between them. The CDR3 consists of 15 residues. This CDR3 reads CASSQLGGSYNEQFF. CDR3 nucleotide sequence: TGCGCCAGCAGCCAGTTAGGCGGCTCCTACAATGAGCAGTTCTTC.

There are a few counts of this clonotype. This sequence joins TRBV7-2 and TRBJ1-2; 7 bases are shared with TRBD1. CDR1 is SGHTA and CDR2 is FQGNSA in the germline V gene. J lost 4 bases, V lost 5 bases, and 10 bases had no gene match. The CDR3 has 15 amino acids. CDR3 DNA: TGTGCCAGCAGCCCTATTCGACAGGGTCCCTATGGCTACACCTTC. This sequence encodes CASSPIRQGPYGYTF.

The table lists this clonotype with a count of one. This chain uses TRBV20-1 with TRBJ2-1; TRBD2 matches 9 bases. V gave up 1 base and J gave up 10 bases; unmatched junction bases: 11. The germline V gene encodes CDR1 DFQATT and CDR2 SNEGSKA (reference sequence). The CDR3 length is 15 residues. The CDR3 bases are TGCAGTGCTAGAGCCCCTAGCGGGGTAATAGAGGAGCAGTTCTTC. Its protein is CSARAPSGVIEEQFF.

This clonotype was recorded a few times. The junction differs from germline at one of its ends, possibly a read error. The chain couples TRBV4-1 to TRBJ1-2; no reliable D call. Germline values: CDR1 MGHRA, CDR2 YSYEKL. The CDR3 extends over 13 amino acids. This chain's CDR3 is CASSQDLSDGYTF. Written as DNA, the CDR3 is TGCGCCAGCAGCCAAGATTTGTCCGATGGCTACACATTC.